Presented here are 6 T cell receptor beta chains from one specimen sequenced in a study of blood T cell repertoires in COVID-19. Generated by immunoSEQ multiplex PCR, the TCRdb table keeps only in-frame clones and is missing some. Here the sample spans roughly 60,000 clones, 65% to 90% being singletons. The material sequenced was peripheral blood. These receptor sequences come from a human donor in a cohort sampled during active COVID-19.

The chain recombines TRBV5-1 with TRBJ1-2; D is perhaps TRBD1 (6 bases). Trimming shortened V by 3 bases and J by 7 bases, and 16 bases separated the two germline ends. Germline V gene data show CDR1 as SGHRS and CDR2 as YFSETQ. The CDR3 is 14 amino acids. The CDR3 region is CASSSTGTLPGYTF. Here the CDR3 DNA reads TGCGCCAGCAGCTCAACCGGGACACTCCCTGGCTACACCTTC.

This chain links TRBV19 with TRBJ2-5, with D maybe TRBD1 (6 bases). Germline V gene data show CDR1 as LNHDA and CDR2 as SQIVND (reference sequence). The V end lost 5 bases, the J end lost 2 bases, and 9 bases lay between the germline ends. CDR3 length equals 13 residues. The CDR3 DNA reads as TGTGCCAGTAGTCCTAGGGGGCAAGAGACCCAGTACTTC. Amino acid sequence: CASSPRGQETQYF.

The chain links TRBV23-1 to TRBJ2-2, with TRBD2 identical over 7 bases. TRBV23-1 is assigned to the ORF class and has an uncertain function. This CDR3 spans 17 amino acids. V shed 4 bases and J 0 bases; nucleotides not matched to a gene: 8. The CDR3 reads CASSLLAATTNTGELFF. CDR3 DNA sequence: TGCGCCAGCAGTCTGCTAGCGGCCACTACGAACACCGGGGAGCTGTTTTTT.

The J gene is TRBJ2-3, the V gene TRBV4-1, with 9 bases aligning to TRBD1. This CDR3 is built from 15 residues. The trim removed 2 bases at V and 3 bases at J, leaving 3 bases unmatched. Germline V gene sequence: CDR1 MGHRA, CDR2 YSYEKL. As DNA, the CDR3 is TGCGCCAGCAGCCAACCGACAGGGGGGACAGATACGCAGTATTTT. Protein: CASSQPTGGTDTQYF.

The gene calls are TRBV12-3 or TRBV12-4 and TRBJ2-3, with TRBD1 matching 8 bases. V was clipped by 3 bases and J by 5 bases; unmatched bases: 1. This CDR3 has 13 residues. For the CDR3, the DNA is TGTGCCAGCAGTTTCAGGGGGCAAGATACGCAGTATTTT. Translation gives CASSFRGQDTQYF.

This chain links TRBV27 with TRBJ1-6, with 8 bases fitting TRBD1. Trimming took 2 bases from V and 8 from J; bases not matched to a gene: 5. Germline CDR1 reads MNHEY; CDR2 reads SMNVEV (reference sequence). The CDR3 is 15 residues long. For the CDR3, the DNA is TGTGCCAGCAGTTTACAGGGGGCTTGGGATTCACCCCTCCACTTT. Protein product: CASSLQGAWDSPLHF.